This T cell receptor beta chain was sequenced in a study of shared clonotypes between healthy human individuals. At the level of the study: Donor ages ranged 18 to 49 years: two women, a few men.

CDR3 length: 16 amino acids. In germline, CDR1 is SGHRS, CDR2 YFSETQ. Trimming removed 3 bases from V and 3 bases from J; junction bases left unmatched: 6. Study-wide results and caveats: Deeper or shallower sequencing was expected to change how clonotypes are shared among donors. The genetic and exposure-history diversity represented was limited by few donors.

CD45RO-negative, CCR7-positively selected cells formed the naive CD8 fraction, excluding terminally differentiated effector memory CD45RA+ cells. This clone was seen once. No antigen is known for it. DNA at 200 ng, about 30,000 T cell genomes, went into sorted-subset replicate PCRs. The data were produced by immunoSEQ multiplex PCR, yet TCRdb's version contains in-frame clones alone and is incomplete. Among 2 million to 2.5 million clones listed, under 95% were seen once. This receptor was taken from a man younger than 35 in good health. Some clones in this sample may be carry-over from other donors' samples. The chain employs TRBV5-1 and TRBJ2-2; 9 bases line up with TRBD1. Sequencing was done on a sample of naive CD8+ T cells from PBMCs. CDR3: CASSSRTGEYTGELFF. In DNA form, the CDR3 reads TGCGCCAGCAGCTCCCGGACAGGGGAGTACACCGGGGAGCTGTTTTTT.